This T cell receptor beta chain was retrieved from a study of cytomegalovirus exposure and HLA in healthy donors. The study, taken as a whole, reports: One variant, a missense change in DCLRE1C, was linked in a later analysis to TCR beta V- and J-gene trimming. Earlier analysis looked at TCR beta V segments, and most were productive about 87% or about 30% of the time. Highest at DRB1 and lowest at HLA-C, TCR association rates differed among HLA loci in a later analysis.

This clone was detected a few times. Its antigen remains unknown. Primers included in the PCR were 60 Vbeta and 13 Jbeta primers. Method: immunoSEQ multiplex PCR; TCRdb's copy keeps in-frame clones and lacks some. This sample has about 130,000 clones, with approximately 74% found just once. Germline lookup yields CDR1 SGHRS and CDR2 YFSETQ. Trimming cost V 4 bases and J 2 bases; bases outside gene matches: 6. The CDR3 totals 15 residues. This receptor was identified in a man aged 18 to 35 in good health and CMV-seropositive. Sequenced sample: PBMCs. This chain uses TRBV5-1 with TRBJ2-5; TRBD1 aligns across 9 bases. The CDR3 DNA follows: TGCGCCAGCAGCCAAGTCGGGACAGGGCAAGAGACCCAGTACTTC. Protein sequence: CASSQVGTGQETQYF.